The 10 T cell receptor beta chains reported below all come from one sample, sequenced in a study of blood T cell repertoires in COVID-19. This table comes from immunoSEQ multiplex PCR, and its TCRdb copy is limited to in-frame clones, with some not included. Of approximately 260,000 clones in the sample, around nine tenths were seen once. The sequencing sample was made of PBMCs or T cells enriched from blood (not recorded which). All receptors derive from a woman in her late teens or twenties who had recovered from COVID-19.

This rearrangement joins TRBV7-9 to TRBJ2-3; D perhaps matches TRBD1 (5 bases). V gave up 3 bases and J gave up 0 bases, with 13 bases separating them. Per germline, CDR1 SEHNR and CDR2 FQNEAQ (reference sequence). The CDR3 has 16 amino acids. CDR3 sequence: CASSFQGSSSTDTQYF. The CDR3 DNA reads TGTGCCAGCAGCTTCCAGGGTTCCTCTAGCACAGATACGCAGTATTTT.

J is TRBJ2-4 and V is TRBV11-2; D might be TRBD2 (5 bases). The CDR3 is 14 amino acids. V shed 3 bases and J shed 8 bases, with 14 bases lying between them. In germline, CDR1 is SGHAT, CDR2 FQNNGV. The CDR3 region is CASSLAAIGDIQYF. Written as DNA, the CDR3 is TGTGCCAGCAGCTTGGCGGCCATCGGGGACATTCAGTACTTC.

The chain couples TRBV28 to TRBJ2-5, with TRBD2 as a possible D gene (5 bases). With 7 bases removed from V and 5 bases from J, the gap between germline ends came to 17 bases. Germline V gene sequence: CDR1 MDHEN, CDR2 SYDVKM. The CDR3 spans 14 residues. The CDR3 DNA is TGTGCCAGCACCCAGCCCGGGGTTTTGGAGACCCAGTACTTC. Translating it yields CASTQPGVLETQYF.

This sequence joins TRBV2 and TRBJ1-2, with TRBD1 matching over 7 bases. Germline CDR1 reads SNHLY; CDR2 reads FYNNEI. The CDR3 runs to 13 residues. The V segment lost 6 bases and the J segment 4 bases; nucleotides outside the gene matches: 5. The CDR3 here is CASRSGTAYGYTF. DNA for the CDR3: TGTGCCAGCAGGTCCGGGACAGCCTATGGCTACACCTTC.

This clone occurred once. V gene TRBV7-8 combines with J gene TRBJ1-2; D not certain. Germline CDR1 reads SGHVS; CDR2 reads FQNEAQ. The CDR3 has 13 residues. V lost 3 bases and J lost 2, with 7 bases in between. The CDR3 sequence: CASSFGENYGYTF. The CDR3 DNA reads as TGTGCCAGCAGCTTCGGGGAGAACTATGGCTACACCTTC. Using reference TRBV7-8 and TRBJ1-2 for the parts outside the CDR3, the full variable domain is GAGVSQSPRYKVAKRGQDVALRCDPISGHVSLFWYQQALGQGPEFLTYFQNEAQLDKSGLPSDRFFAERPEGSVSTLKIQRTQQEDSAVYLCASSFGENYGYTFGSGTRLTVV.

This clone was seen just once. This chain connects TRBV27 to TRBJ1-1, with 11 bases matching TRBD1. Germline values: CDR1 MNHEY, CDR2 SMNVEV (reference sequence). V gave up 4 bases and J gave up 10 bases; unmatched junction bases: 8. The CDR3 totals 14 residues. The DNA of the CDR3 is TGTGCCAGCAGTTCGGGGACAGGGGGAAGTCGAGCTTTCTTT. It codes for CASSSGTGGSRAFF.

This rearrangement joins TRBV7-9 to TRBJ2-7, with TRBD2 identical over 9 bases. The CDR3 contains 14 residues. The germline V gene encodes CDR1 SEHNR and CDR2 FQNEAQ (reference sequence). The V gene end was trimmed by 5 bases and the J gene end by 4 bases; junction bases not matched to a gene: 6. CDR3 residues: CASSKTSGLYEQYF. CDR3 nucleotides: TGTGCCAGCAGCAAGACTAGCGGACTATACGAGCAGTACTTC.

The chain couples TRBV27 to TRBJ1-5, with a possible D match to TRBD1 (6 bases). V lost 3 bases and J 1 base, leaving 13 bases between the germline ends. This CDR3 has 16 amino acids. Germline V gene sequence: CDR1 MNHEY, CDR2 SMNVEV (reference sequence). As DNA, the CDR3 is TGTGCCAGCAGTTTTTTCGACAGGCTAAGCAATCAGCCCCAGCATTTT. Translation gives CASSFFDRLSNQPQHF.

V usage is TRBV7-6 and J usage is TRBJ1-1; no definite D call. Per germline, CDR1 SGHVS and CDR2 FNYEAQ. There are 14 residues in the CDR3. Trimming removed 2 bases at V and 4 bases at J, with 11 bases between. This CDR3 reads CASSLKAGGTEAFF. The CDR3 DNA sequence: TGTGCCAGCAGCTTAAAGGCTGGAGGCACTGAAGCTTTCTTT.

The chain employs TRBV15 and TRBJ1-5; no definite D call. Germline V gene data show CDR1 as LNHNV and CDR2 as YYDKDF (reference sequence). Trimming left V 3 bases short and J 0 bases short, with 6 bases between. The CDR3 is 14 residues long. As DNA, the CDR3 is TGTGCCACCAGCAGTTCCTATAGCAATCAGCCCCAGCATTTT. Protein product: CATSSSYSNQPQHF.